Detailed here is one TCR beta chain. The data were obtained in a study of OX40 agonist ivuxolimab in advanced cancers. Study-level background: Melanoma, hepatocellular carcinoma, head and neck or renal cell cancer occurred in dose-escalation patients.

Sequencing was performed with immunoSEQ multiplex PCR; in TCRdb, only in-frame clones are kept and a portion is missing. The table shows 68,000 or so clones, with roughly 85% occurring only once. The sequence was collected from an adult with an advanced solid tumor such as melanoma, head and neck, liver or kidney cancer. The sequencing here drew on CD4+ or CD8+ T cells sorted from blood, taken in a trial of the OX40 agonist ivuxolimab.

CDR3 nucleotides: TGTGCCAGCTCACCATCAGATAACTATGGCTACACCTTC. This encodes CASSPSDNYGYTF. The chain couples TRBV18 to TRBJ1-2; unclear D gene. The CDR3 totals 13 residues. Germline V gene sequence: CDR1 KGHSH, CDR2 LQKENI. Deletions cut 2 bases from V and 1 base from J, with 5 bases between.